This T cell receptor beta chain is drawn from a study of radiation and T cells in renal cell carcinoma. Points from the study as a whole: In blood, top tumor clones expanded by 2 weeks, shrinking by 4.

Stated time point: blood 2 weeks post-SBRT. Stated treatment: 15 Gy SBRT to primary tumor, nephrectomy 4 weeks later. Blood was sampled at baseline, 2 weeks and 4 weeks after SBRT. Germline CDR1 reads GTSNPN; CDR2 reads SVGIG (reference sequence). The CDR3 is 13 residues long. Trimming pared 6 bases from V and 6 bases from J, leaving 18 bases between. Points on this clone: Antigen unknown.

Some clones are missing from TCRdb's copy, which holds only in-frame ones; the method was immunoSEQ multiplex PCR. This sample has 70,000 to 90,000 clones, with 70% to 90% found just once. V usage is TRBV30 and J usage is TRBJ2-7; D call uncertain. This receptor was obtained from a woman in her forties or fifties with renal cell carcinoma. Sequencing used blood, obtained from a patient whose treatment included radiotherapy and nephrectomy. CDR3 residues: CACPGPTSGEQYF. DNA of the CDR3: TGTGCCTGTCCGGGCCCAACGTCAGGCGAGCAGTACTTC.